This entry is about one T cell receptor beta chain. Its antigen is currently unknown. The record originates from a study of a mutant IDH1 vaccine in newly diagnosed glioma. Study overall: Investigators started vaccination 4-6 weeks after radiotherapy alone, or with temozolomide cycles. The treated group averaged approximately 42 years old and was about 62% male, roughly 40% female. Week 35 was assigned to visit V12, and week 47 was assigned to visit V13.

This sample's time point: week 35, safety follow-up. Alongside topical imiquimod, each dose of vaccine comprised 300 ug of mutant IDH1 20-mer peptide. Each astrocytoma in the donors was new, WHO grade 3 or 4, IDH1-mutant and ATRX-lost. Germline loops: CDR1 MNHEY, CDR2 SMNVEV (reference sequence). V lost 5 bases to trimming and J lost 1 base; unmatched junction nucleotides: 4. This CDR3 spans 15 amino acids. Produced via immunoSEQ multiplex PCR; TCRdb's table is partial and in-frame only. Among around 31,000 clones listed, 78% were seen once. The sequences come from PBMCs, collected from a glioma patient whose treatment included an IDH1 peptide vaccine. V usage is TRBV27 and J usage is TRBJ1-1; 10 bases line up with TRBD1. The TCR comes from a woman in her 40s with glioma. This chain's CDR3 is CASSEWDRGNTEAFF. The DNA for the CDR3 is TGTGCCAGCAGTGAGTGGGACAGGGGGAACACTGAAGCTTTCTTT.